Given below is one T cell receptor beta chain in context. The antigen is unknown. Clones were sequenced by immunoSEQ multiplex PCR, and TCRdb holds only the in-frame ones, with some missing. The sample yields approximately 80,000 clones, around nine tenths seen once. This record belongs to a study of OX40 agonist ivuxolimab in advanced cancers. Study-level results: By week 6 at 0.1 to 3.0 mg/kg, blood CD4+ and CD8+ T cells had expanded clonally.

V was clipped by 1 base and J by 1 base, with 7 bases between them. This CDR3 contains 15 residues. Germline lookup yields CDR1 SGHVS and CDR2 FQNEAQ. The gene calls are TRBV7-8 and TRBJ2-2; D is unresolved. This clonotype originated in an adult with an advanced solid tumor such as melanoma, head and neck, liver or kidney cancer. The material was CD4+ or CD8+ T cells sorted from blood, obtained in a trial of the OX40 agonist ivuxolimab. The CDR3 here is CASSLGTWNTGELFF. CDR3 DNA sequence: TGTGCCAGCAGCTTAGGGACCTGGAACACCGGGGAGCTGTTTTTT.